This record covers a single T cell receptor beta chain. TCRdb redid the calling of the multiplex PCR reads with MiXCR, one entry per CDR3 protein. This table holds approximately 130,000 distinct CDR3 sequences, 20% to 25% found once. The germline V gene encodes CDR1 SGHDT and CDR2 YYEEEE. Between the trimmed V and J ends, which lost 7 bases and 4 bases, there was a span of 12 bases. The CDR3 runs 14 residues. Breast cancer patients provided tissue from their axillary draining lymph nodes. These data originate in a study of breast tumors, draining lymph nodes, adjacent tissues. This rearrangement joins TRBV5-6 to TRBJ2-6, with D uncertain. This receptor was obtained from a female donor with breast cancer. Some clones in this sample may be carry-over from other donors' samples. Specimen: axillary lymph node tissue. CDR3 in DNA: TGTGCCAGCGCCCTAGTATCAGGGGCCAACGTCCTGACTTTC. Translation gives CASALVSGANVLTF.